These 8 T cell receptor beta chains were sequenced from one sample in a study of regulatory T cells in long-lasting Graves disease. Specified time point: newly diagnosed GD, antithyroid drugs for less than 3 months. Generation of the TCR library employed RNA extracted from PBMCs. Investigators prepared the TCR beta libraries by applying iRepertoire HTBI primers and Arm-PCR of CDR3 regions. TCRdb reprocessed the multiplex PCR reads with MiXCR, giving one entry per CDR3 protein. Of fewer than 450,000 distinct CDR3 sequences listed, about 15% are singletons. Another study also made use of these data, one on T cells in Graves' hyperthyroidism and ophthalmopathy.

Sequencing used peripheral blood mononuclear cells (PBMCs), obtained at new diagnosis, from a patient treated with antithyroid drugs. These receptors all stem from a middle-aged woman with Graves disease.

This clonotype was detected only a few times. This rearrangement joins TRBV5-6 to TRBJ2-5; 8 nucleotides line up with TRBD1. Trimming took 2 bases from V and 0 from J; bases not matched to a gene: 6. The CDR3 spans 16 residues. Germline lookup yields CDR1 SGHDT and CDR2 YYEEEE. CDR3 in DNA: TGTGCCAGCAGCTTCGGGACAGGAGCCCACCAAGAGACCCAGTACTTC. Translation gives CASSFGTGAHQETQYF.

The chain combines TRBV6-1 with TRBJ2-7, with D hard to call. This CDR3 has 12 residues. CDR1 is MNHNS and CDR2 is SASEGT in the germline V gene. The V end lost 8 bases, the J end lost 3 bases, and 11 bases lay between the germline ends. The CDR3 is CASGQLRYEQYF. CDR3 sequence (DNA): TGTGCCAGCGGTCAACTACGCTACGAGCAGTACTTC.

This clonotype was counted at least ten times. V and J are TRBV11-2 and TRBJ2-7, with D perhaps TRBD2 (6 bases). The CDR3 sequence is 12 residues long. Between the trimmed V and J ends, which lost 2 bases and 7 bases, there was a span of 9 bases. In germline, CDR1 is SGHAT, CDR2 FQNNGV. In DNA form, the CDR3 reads TGTGCCAGCAGCTTAACGGGGGTTGAGCAGTACTTC. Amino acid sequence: CASSLTGVEQYF.

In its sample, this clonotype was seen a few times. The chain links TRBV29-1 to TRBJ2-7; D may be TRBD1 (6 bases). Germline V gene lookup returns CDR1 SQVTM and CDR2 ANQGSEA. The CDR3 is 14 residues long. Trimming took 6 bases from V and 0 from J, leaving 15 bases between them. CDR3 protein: CSVRAGVYSYEQYF. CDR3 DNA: TGCAGCGTGCGAGCAGGGGTCTACTCCTACGAGCAGTACTTC.

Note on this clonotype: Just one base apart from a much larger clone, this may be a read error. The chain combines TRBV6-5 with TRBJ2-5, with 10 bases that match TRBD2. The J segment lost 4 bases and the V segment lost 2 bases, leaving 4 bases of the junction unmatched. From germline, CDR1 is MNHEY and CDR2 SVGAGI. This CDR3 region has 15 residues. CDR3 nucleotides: TGTGCCAGCAGTTACGCGGGACTAGCGAGAGAGACCCAGTACTTC. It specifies CASSYAGLARETQYF.

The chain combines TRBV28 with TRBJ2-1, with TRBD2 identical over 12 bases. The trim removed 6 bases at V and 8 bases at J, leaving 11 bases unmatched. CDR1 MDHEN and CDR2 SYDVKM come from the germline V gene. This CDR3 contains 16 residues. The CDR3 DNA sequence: TGTGCCAGCAGGCCACCGACTAGCGGGAGCACCCATGAGCAGTTCTTC. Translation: CASRPPTSGSTHEQFF.

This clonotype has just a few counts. This CDR3 reads CASSAVGGGSPLHF. In DNA, the CDR3 is TGTGCCAGCAGTGCGGTCGGGGGGGGTTCACCCCTCCACTTT. V gene TRBV6-1 combines with J gene TRBJ1-6; TRBD1 is a possible D gene (5 bases). The germline CDR1 and CDR2 sequences are MNHNS and SASEGT. Between the trimmed V and J ends, which lost 4 bases and 9 bases, there was a span of 13 bases. The CDR3 has 14 residues.

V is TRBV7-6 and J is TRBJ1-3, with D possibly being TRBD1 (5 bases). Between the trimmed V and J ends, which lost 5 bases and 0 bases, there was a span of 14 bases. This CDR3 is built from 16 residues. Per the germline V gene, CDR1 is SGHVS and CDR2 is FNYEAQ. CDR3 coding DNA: TGTGCCAGCAGCCACCCGGGACGGAGCTCTGGAAACACCATATATTTT. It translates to CASSHPGRSSGNTIYF.